This T cell receptor (beta chain) was observed in a study of blood T cell repertoires in COVID-19. Study-wide context: The United States, Italy and Spain were the sources of the acute and convalescent COVID-19 samples.

Clones were sequenced by immunoSEQ multiplex PCR, and TCRdb holds only the in-frame ones, with some missing. The sample gives about 180,000 clones, roughly 89% of which show up once; approximately 2.1% is in the top ten. The CDR3 spans 14 residues. Germline V gene data show CDR1 as SGHDT and CDR2 as YYEEEE. V was pared by 5 bases and J by 5 bases, with 8 bases of the junction left unmatched. The sample was PBMCs or T cells enriched from blood (not recorded which). The V gene is TRBV5-6, the J gene TRBJ1-2; 8 bases agree with TRBD1. The receptor's source is a woman aged 40 to 50 with acute COVID-19. The CDR3 coding sequence is TGTGCCAGCAGTACAACAGGGGGTAAATATGGCTACACCTTC. Its translation: CASSTTGGKYGYTF.